This TCR beta chain was profiled in a study of cytomegalovirus exposure and HLA in healthy donors. From the roughly 120-subject validation cohort, which was separate from the approximately 670-subject first cohort, the donors were drawn. This table comes from immunoSEQ multiplex PCR, and its TCRdb copy is limited to in-frame clones, with some not included. The data show over 200,000 clones, 70% to 90% seen once. Findings and caveats of the study: According to reports, the classifier identified cytomegalovirus status with high specificity and sensitivity. TCR beta chains numbering some 160 were designated cytomegalovirus-associated.

On this clone itself: The antigen is not known.

Material: PBMCs. This sequence was found in a young woman in good health and CMV-seronegative.

The CDR3 DNA reads as TGTGCCAGAGGGGTCGGGAACACTGAAGCTTTCTTT. Its protein product is CARGVGNTEAFF. J is TRBJ1-1 and V is TRBV2; possible D gene TRBD1, 5 bases. Trimming removed 9 bases at V and 1 base at J, with 9 bases between. Germline V gene data show CDR1 as SNHLY and CDR2 as FYNNEI. The length of the CDR3 is 12 residues.